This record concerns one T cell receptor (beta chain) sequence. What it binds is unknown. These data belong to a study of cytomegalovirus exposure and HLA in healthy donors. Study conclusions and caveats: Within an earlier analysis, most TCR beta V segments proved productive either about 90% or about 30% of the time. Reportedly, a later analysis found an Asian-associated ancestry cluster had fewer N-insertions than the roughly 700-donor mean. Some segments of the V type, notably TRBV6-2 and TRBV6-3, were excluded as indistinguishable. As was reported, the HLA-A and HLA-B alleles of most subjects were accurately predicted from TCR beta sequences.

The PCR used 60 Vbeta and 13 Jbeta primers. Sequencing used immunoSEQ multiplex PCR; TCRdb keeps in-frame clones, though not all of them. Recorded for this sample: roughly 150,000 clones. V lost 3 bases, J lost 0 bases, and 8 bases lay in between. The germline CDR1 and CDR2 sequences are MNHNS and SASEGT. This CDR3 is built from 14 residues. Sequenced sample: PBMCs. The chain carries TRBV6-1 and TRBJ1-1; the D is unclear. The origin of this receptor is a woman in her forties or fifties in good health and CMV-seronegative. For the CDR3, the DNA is TGTGCCAGCAGTGAGGGCGGGCTGAACACTGAAGCTTTCTTT. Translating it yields CASSEGGLNTEAFF.